These 11 T cell receptor beta chains were all obtained from the same sample, sequenced in a study of T cells after yellow fever vaccination (dated by TCRdb to between 2017 and 2020). The treatment or condition label, read with the paper, signifies: live attenuated yellow fever vaccine strain. Library generation was performed with 5' RACE. Sequencing was performed on an Illumina HiSeq 2500. Starting from the raw public reads, TCRdb applied fastp trimming at Q25, assembled clones with MiXCR and retained in-frame beta chains. Entries that share a CDR3 protein sequence are merged under the most common genes and DNA. The sample table lists 510,000 or so distinct CDR3 sequences, about 19% of them with a count of one. Roughly an eighth of the sample is held by the ten biggest clonotypes. The sample consisted of PBMCs, taken 15 days after the yellow fever booster vaccination. These TCRs come from a man younger than 45 who received the YFV17D yellow fever vaccine.

A few counts support this clonotype. The J gene is TRBJ2-5, the V gene TRBV7-9; 7 bases match TRBD2. CDR1 is SEHNR, CDR2 FQNEAQ, per germline (reference sequence). V dropped 5 bases and J dropped 1; count of bases not matched to a gene: 4. The CDR3 extends over 14 amino acids. The CDR3 protein is CASSTRTSQETQYF. CDR3 coding DNA: TGTGCCAGCAGCACCAGGACTAGCCAAGAGACCCAGTACTTC.

This clonotype turned up a few times. The rearrangement joins TRBV20-1 to TRBJ2-1; D call uncertain. Deletions cut 3 bases from V and 0 bases from J, with 9 bases between. This CDR3 comprises 14 residues. CDR1 and CDR2 (germline): DFQATT, SNEGSKA (reference sequence). In DNA, the CDR3 is TGCAGTGCTAGTGGGCTGAACTCCTACAATGAGCAGTTCTTC. It encodes CSASGLNSYNEQFF.

This chain links TRBV7-3 with TRBJ2-6, with a weak D call TRBD1 (6 bases). V lost 5 bases and J 2 bases, leaving 16 bases between the germline ends. Germline V gene lookup returns CDR1 SGHTA and CDR2 FQGTGA. The CDR3 has 17 residues. For the CDR3, the DNA is TGTGCCAGCAGCCAGGGACATGGCTTGACTGGGGCCAACGTCCTGACTTTC. Encoded protein: CASSQGHGLTGANVLTF.

The sample holds a few counts of this clonotype. The genes are TRBV20-1 and TRBJ2-3, with 10 bases that match TRBD2. This CDR3 is built from 13 residues. J was trimmed by 3 bases and V by 6 bases; bases with no gene match: 3. CDR1 and CDR2 (germline): DFQATT, SNEGSKA (reference sequence). The CDR3 sequence: CSAGLAETDTQYF. In DNA, the CDR3 is TGCAGTGCCGGACTAGCGGAGACAGATACGCAGTATTTT.

V gene TRBV29-1 combines with J gene TRBJ1-2, with a weak D call TRBD1 (6 bases). Germline V gives CDR1 SQVTM, CDR2 ANQGSEA. Trimming cost V 7 bases and J 4 bases, with 10 bases left between them. This CDR3 region has 11 residues. This chain's CDR3 is CSEGGGYGYTF. DNA of the CDR3: TGCAGCGAGGGGGGAGGCTATGGCTACACCTTC.

V usage is TRBV29-1 and J usage is TRBJ2-3; no clear D. V was trimmed by 6 bases and J by 3 bases, leaving 13 bases between them. The CDR3 totals 13 residues. Per germline, CDR1 SQVTM and CDR2 ANQGSEA. CDR3 in DNA: TGCAGCGTATCACTCTGGAGTACAGATACGCAGTATTTT. This encodes CSVSLWSTDTQYF.

The chain links TRBV21-1 to TRBJ2-7; the D call TRBD1 from the table was never checked on the DNA. TRBV21-1 is labeled a pseudogene. The CDR3 consists of 13 residues. The CDR3 sequence is CASSKLMGPWQYF. The CDR3 region has the DNA TGTGCCAGCAGCAAACTGATGGGCCCCTGGCAGTACTTC.

The chain joins TRBV30 to TRBJ2-7, with D possibly TRBD2 on 5 matching bases. Germline values: CDR1 GTSNPN, CDR2 SVGIG (reference sequence). This CDR3 region has 12 residues. Trimming shortened V by 0 bases and J by 6 bases, and 9 bases separated the two germline ends. This CDR3 is CAWSVTIGEQYF. For the CDR3, the DNA is TGTGCCTGGAGTGTGACTATCGGCGAGCAGTACTTC.

J is TRBJ2-7 and V is TRBV3-1; D remains ambiguous. CDR3 length equals 13 residues. The germline V and J ends were trimmed by 1 base and 0 bases, with 4 bases remaining between them. In germline, CDR1 is LGHDT, CDR2 YNNKEL (reference sequence). The CDR3 DNA reads TGTGCCAGCAGCCAAGTGAGCTCCTACGAGCAGTACTTC. Its protein is CASSQVSSYEQYF.

V gene TRBV28 combines with J gene TRBJ2-7, with 7 bases fitting TRBD2. Losses at the gene ends were 0 bases for V and 3 bases for J; bases not matched to a gene: 14. CDR3 length: 18 amino acids. Germline V gene data show CDR1 as MDHEN and CDR2 as SYDVKM. The CDR3 DNA reads TGTGCCAGCAGTTTATGGCAGTCTAGCGGAGGGACGGTCTACGAGCAGTACTTC. This gives the protein CASSLWQSSGGTVYEQYF.

This chain joins TRBV20-1 and TRBJ2-2; D unclear. Germline CDR1 DFQATT, CDR2 SNEGSKA (reference sequence). This CDR3 region has 13 residues. V gave up 3 bases and J gave up 1 base, with 6 bases separating them. CDR3 region: CSASSGNTGELFF. The DNA of the CDR3 is TGCAGTGCTAGTTCGGGGAACACCGGGGAGCTGTTTTTT.